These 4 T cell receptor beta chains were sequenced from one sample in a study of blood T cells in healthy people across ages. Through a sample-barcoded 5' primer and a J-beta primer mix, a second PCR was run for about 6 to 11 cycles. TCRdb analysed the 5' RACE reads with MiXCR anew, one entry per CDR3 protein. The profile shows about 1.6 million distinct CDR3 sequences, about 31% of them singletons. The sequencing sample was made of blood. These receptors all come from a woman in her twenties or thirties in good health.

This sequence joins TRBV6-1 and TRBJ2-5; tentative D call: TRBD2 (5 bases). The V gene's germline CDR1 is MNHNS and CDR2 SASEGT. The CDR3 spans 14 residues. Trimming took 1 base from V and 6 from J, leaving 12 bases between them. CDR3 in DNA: TGTGCCAGCAGTGAAGGAGGGATTGGAAAGACCCAGTACTTC. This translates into CASSEGGIGKTQYF.

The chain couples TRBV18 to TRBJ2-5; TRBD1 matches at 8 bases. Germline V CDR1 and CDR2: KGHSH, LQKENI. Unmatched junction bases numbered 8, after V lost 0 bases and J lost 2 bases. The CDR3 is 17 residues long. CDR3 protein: CASSPPTWTGRQETQYF. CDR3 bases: TGTGCCAGCTCACCACCGACTTGGACAGGGCGGCAAGAGACCCAGTACTTC.

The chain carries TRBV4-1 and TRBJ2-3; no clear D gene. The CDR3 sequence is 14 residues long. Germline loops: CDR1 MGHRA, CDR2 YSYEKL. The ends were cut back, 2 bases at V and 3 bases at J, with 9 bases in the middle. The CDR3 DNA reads TGCGCCAGCAGCCAACCACGAAGGACAGATACGCAGTATTTT. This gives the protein CASSQPRRTDTQYF.

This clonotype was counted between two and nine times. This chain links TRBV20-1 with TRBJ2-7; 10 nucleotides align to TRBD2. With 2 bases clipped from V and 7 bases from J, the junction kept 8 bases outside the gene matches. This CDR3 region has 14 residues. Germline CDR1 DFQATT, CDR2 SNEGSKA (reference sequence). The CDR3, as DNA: TGCAGTGCTAGACTTCCTAGCGGGAGACGTGAGCAGTACTTC. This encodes CSARLPSGRREQYF.